The 23 T cell receptor beta chains reported below all come from one sample, sequenced in a study of T cell responses to AZD1222 COVID-19 vaccine. Clones were read by immunoSEQ multiplex PCR, and TCRdb kept only the in-frame ones, dropping some. The sample holds roughly 140,000 clones; 94% are singletons and the top ten take 1.3%. Specimen: peripheral blood, collected on day 0 of AZD1222 vaccination. The receptors come from an adult in good health.

The chain combines TRBV27 with TRBJ2-1; D gene unclear. V lost 5 bases to trimming and J lost 4 bases, with 12 bases between them. CDR3 length equals 14 residues. Germline-derived CDR1 and CDR2 are MNHEY and SMNVEV (reference sequence). CDR3 sequence reads: CASSLHDLYNEQFF. CDR3 DNA: TGTGCCAGCAGTCTTCACGACTTATACAATGAGCAGTTCTTC.

The chain carries TRBV28 and TRBJ1-1; D is unclear. Germline CDR1 MDHEN, CDR2 SYDVKM. The CDR3 loop spans 14 amino acids. Trimming cost V 6 bases and J 1 base, with 12 bases left between them. The DNA for the CDR3 is TGTGCCAGCAGCCCCCTCGGTCCGAACACTGAAGCTTTCTTT. Encoded protein: CASSPLGPNTEAFF.

V usage is TRBV5-1 and J usage is TRBJ2-3; TRBD2 matches 15 bases. Germline values: CDR1 SGHRS, CDR2 YFSETQ. The J segment lost 4 bases and the V segment lost 0 bases, leaving 6 bases of the junction unmatched. The CDR3 extends over 18 amino acids. CDR3 bases: TGCGCCAGCAGCTTGGTTGTAGGACTAGCGGGGGGGCCAGATACGCAGTATTTT. Encoded protein: CASSLVVGLAGGPDTQYF. Combining the CDR3 with reference TRBV5-1 and TRBJ2-3 gives the whole variable domain KAGVTQTPRYLIKTRGQQVTLSCSPISGHRSVSWYQQTPGQGLQFLFEYFSETQRNKGNFPGRFSGRQFSNSRSEMNVSTLELGDSALYLCASSLVVGLAGGPDTQYFGPGTRLTVL.

This rearrangement joins TRBV7-9 to TRBJ1-2; D remains unclear. The CDR3 has 12 residues. Deletions cut 1 base from V and 7 bases from J, with 7 bases between. The germline V gene encodes CDR1 SEHNR and CDR2 FQNEAQ (reference sequence). The CDR3 loop is CASSLGPGGYTF. For the CDR3, the DNA is TGTGCCAGCAGCTTAGGACCAGGTGGCTACACCTTC. Full variable domain (remainder filled in from reference TRBV7-9 and TRBJ1-2): DTGVSQNPRHKITKRGQNVTFRCDPISEHNRLYWYRQTLGQGPEFLTYFQNEAQLEKSRLLSDRFSAERPKGSFSTLEIQRTEQGDSAMYLCASSLGPGGYTFGSGTRLTVV.

The chain is built from TRBV5-1 and TRBJ1-5, with 8 nucleotides matching TRBD1. CDR3 size: 14 residues. In germline, CDR1 is SGHRS, CDR2 YFSETQ. Losses at the gene ends were 3 bases for V and 6 bases for J; bases not matched to a gene: 5. The CDR3 bases are TGCGCCAGCAGCTCCGGGACAGGAGGTCAGCCCCAGCATTTT. It encodes CASSSGTGGQPQHF.

V is TRBV18 and J is TRBJ1-2, with 7 bases lining up with TRBD1. V trimming: 3 bases; J trimming: 3 bases; junction bases outside the gene matches: 7. Germline CDR1 and CDR2: KGHSH and LQKENI. The CDR3 length is 15 residues. This CDR3 reads CASSPPGTDYYGYTF. CDR3 nucleotide sequence: TGTGCCAGCTCACCTCCCGGGACAGACTACTATGGCTACACCTTC.

On this clone itself: The same CDR3 is also encoded by other DNA sequences in this sample. V usage is TRBV6-5 and J usage is TRBJ1-2; the D is unclear. From germline, CDR1 is MNHEY and CDR2 SVGAGI. The CDR3 has 13 amino acids. V lost 0 bases and J lost 5, with 7 bases in between. In DNA, the CDR3 is TGTGCCAGCAGTTACTCGCTGGATTATGGCTACACCTTC. Translation: CASSYSLDYGYTF.

V usage is TRBV4-2 and J usage is TRBJ2-1, with 7 nucleotides matching TRBD2. V was pared by 4 bases and J by 7 bases, with 10 bases of the junction left unmatched. Germline V gene sequence: CDR1 LGHNA, CDR2 YNFKEQ. The CDR3 length is 15 residues. The CDR3 sequence: CASSRPTSPLNEQFF. The CDR3 DNA sequence: TGTGCCAGCAGCCGGCCGACTAGCCCTCTTAATGAGCAGTTCTTC.

V gene TRBV9 combines with J gene TRBJ2-3; 11 bases are shared with TRBD2. The trim removed 4 bases at V and 4 bases at J, leaving 8 bases unmatched. This CDR3 is 16 amino acids long. Germline loops: CDR1 SGDLS, CDR2 YYNGEE. The CDR3 coding sequence is TGTGCCAGCAGCACCTTTAGCGGGAGGGGCTCAGATACGCAGTATTTT. Protein sequence: CASSTFSGRGSDTQYF.

The chain carries TRBV24-1 and TRBJ1-2; maybe TRBD1 (5 bases). This CDR3 region has 13 residues. V lost 4 bases and J lost 3, with 8 bases in between. The germline gives CDR1 KGHDR, CDR2 SFDVKD. CDR3 amino acids: CATSEGQDYGYTF. The DNA for the CDR3 is TGTGCCACCAGTGAAGGACAAGACTATGGCTACACCTTC.

CDR3 DNA sequence: TGTGCCAGCAGTCCCCGGGACAGGGCTGCTTCACCCCTCCACTTT. It encodes CASSPRDRAASPLHF. This rearrangement joins TRBV6-5 to TRBJ1-6, with 9 bases identical to TRBD1. This CDR3 region has 15 residues. The V and J ends lost 5 bases and 9 bases, in that order; junction bases with no gene match: 8. Germline V gives CDR1 MNHEY, CDR2 SVGAGI.

The chain couples TRBV6-5 to TRBJ1-6, with D uncertain. CDR1 MNHEY and CDR2 SVGAGI come from the germline V gene. Trimming cost V 2 bases and J 7 bases, with 12 bases left between them. This CDR3 spans 15 amino acids. The CDR3 sequence: CASSYAYLGNSPLHF. The CDR3 DNA reads TGTGCCAGCAGTTACGCGTACTTGGGGAATTCACCCCTCCACTTT.

CDR3 in DNA: TGTGCCAGCTCACCAACTGACGGGGGAGAGCAGTACGTC. This encodes CASSPTDGGEQYV. This sequence joins TRBV18 and TRBJ2-7, with D possibly being TRBD2 (6 bases). Trimming left V 2 bases short and J 7 bases short, with 12 bases between. Germline assignment: CDR1 KGHSH and CDR2 LQKENI. This CDR3 has 13 amino acids.

Concerning this clone itself: Other DNA sequences in the same sample also yield this CDR3. V usage is TRBV19 and J usage is TRBJ1-5; D remains ambiguous. With 3 bases removed from V and 7 bases from J, the gap between germline ends came to 7 bases. The CDR3 spans 12 residues. Germline CDR1 LNHDA, CDR2 SQIVND (reference sequence). The CDR3 region is CASSIGVQPQHF. The CDR3 DNA reads as TGTGCCAGTAGTATTGGGGTCCAGCCCCAGCATTTT. The variable domain in full, completed from reference TRBV19 and TRBJ1-5, reads DGGITQSPKYLFRKEGQNVTLSCEQNLNHDAMYWYRQDPGQGLRLIYYSQIVNDFQKGDIAEGYSVSREKKESFPLTVTSAQKNPTAFYLCASSIGVQPQHFGDGTRLSIL.

The chain employs TRBV2 and TRBJ1-2; D may be TRBD1 (6 bases). With 1 base removed from V and 2 bases from J, the gap between germline ends came to 11 bases. CDR3 length equals 15 residues. Germline CDR1 and CDR2: SNHLY and FYNNEI. The CDR3 reads CASSEGQGMNYGYTF. CDR3 in DNA: TGTGCCAGCAGTGAAGGCCAGGGGATGAACTATGGCTACACCTTC.

V and J are TRBV2 and TRBJ2-1, with 11 bases identical to TRBD2. The V and J ends lost 0 bases and 9 bases, in that order; junction bases with no gene match: 10. CDR1 and CDR2 from the germline V gene are SNHLY and FYNNEI. The CDR3 covers 17 residues. The CDR3 is CASSEALLGLAGGEQFF. As DNA, the CDR3 is TGTGCCAGCAGTGAAGCGCTTTTGGGGCTAGCGGGAGGTGAGCAGTTCTTC.

The chain recombines TRBV2 with TRBJ1-3; D is unclear. This CDR3 has 14 amino acids. Trimming stripped 1 base from V and 0 bases from J, with 4 bases between. The V gene's germline CDR1 is SNHLY and CDR2 FYNNEI. As DNA, the CDR3 is TGTGCCAGCAGTGAAGGGGGCTCTGGAAACACCATATATTTT. Protein: CASSEGGSGNTIYF.

This clone was seen a single time. This chain connects TRBV7-9 to TRBJ1-6, with D possibly being TRBD1 (5 bases). Deletions cut 4 bases from V and 5 bases from J, with 18 bases between. CDR1 and CDR2 from the germline V gene are SEHNR and FQNEAQ (reference sequence). CDR3 length: 17 amino acids. CDR3 sequence: CASSSQGPNEHNSPLHF. In DNA, the CDR3 is TGTGCCAGCAGCTCTCAGGGCCCAAACGAGCATAATTCACCCCTCCACTTT.

The J gene is TRBJ1-1, the V gene TRBV7-9, with TRBD1 identical over 9 bases. The CDR3 is 13 amino acids. V was pared by 5 bases and J by 3 bases, with 1 base of the junction left unmatched. CDR1 is SEHNR and CDR2 is FQNEAQ in the germline V gene (reference sequence). Here the CDR3 reads CASSRTGDTEAFF. The CDR3 DNA follows: TGTGCCAGCAGCCGGACAGGGGACACTGAAGCTTTCTTT. Based on the CDR3 plus reference TRBV7-9 and TRBJ1-1, the full variable domain is DTGVSQNPRHKITKRGQNVTFRCDPISEHNRLYWYRQTLGQGPEFLTYFQNEAQLEKSRLLSDRFSAERPKGSFSTLEIQRTEQGDSAMYLCASSRTGDTEAFFGQGTRLTVV.

The chain employs TRBV28 and TRBJ1-2; D is ambiguous. Deletions cut 8 bases from V and 4 bases from J, with 14 bases between. Per germline, CDR1 MDHEN and CDR2 SYDVKM. The CDR3 is made up of 13 amino acids. Here the CDR3 reads CASGRLASYGYTF. DNA for the CDR3: TGTGCCAGCGGTCGATTGGCTAGCTATGGCTACACCTTC.

The CDR3: CSEGTGTFQETQYF. DNA for the CDR3: TGCAGCGAAGGGACAGGGACTTTCCAAGAGACCCAGTACTTC. The J gene is TRBJ2-5, the V gene TRBV29-1; 9 bases align to TRBD1. Germline lookup yields CDR1 SQVTM and CDR2 ANQGSEA. This CDR3 has 14 amino acids. J gave up 1 base and V 7 bases, and 7 bases lay outside the gene matches.

The chain employs TRBV6-6 and TRBJ1-2, with a possible D match to TRBD1 (5 bases). The CDR3 runs to 14 residues. Deletions cut 7 bases from V and 8 bases from J, with 20 bases between. The germline CDR1 and CDR2 sequences are MNHNY and SVGAGI (reference sequence). DNA for the CDR3: TGTGCCAGCACCGACCGGGGGGACCTGGACGGCTACACCTTC. It codes for CASTDRGDLDGYTF.

The chain uses TRBV6-1 and TRBJ1-2; 7 bases are shared with TRBD1. Germline assignment: CDR1 MNHNS and CDR2 SASEGT. The CDR3 extends over 16 amino acids. The junction had 9 bases not matched to a gene; V was cut back by 1 base and J by 4 bases. CDR3 in amino acids: CASSEEAPRGFYGYTF. CDR3 in DNA: TGTGCCAGCAGTGAAGAGGCGCCCAGGGGGTTCTATGGCTACACCTTC.